Below are 2 T cell receptor beta chains sequenced from a single sample in a study of blood T cell repertoires in COVID-19. Repertoires were generated with immunoSEQ multiplex PCR, while TCRdb's copy carries only in-frame clones and drops some. This sample carries 61,000 or so clones, over 75% of them seen once, and the ten largest clones take around 3.7%. The sequencing input was peripheral blood. The receptors derive from an elderly woman with acute or convalescent COVID-19.

This clone was seen only once. The chain has TRBV14 and TRBJ2-7, with D uncertain. The CDR3 extends over 14 amino acids. V was clipped by 4 bases and J by 1 base, with 11 bases between them. From germline, CDR1 is SGHDN and CDR2 FVKESK. The CDR3 bases are TGTGCCAGCAGCCTAAACTGGAGATCCTACGAGCAGTACTTC. Translated, it gives CASSLNWRSYEQYF.

J is TRBJ1-1 and V is TRBV7-2, with D perhaps matching TRBD1 (6 bases). The germline V and J ends were trimmed by 5 bases and 1 base, with 14 bases remaining between them. The CDR3 covers 15 residues. The germline V gene encodes CDR1 SGHTA and CDR2 FQGNSA. The CDR3 region has the DNA TGTGCCAGCAGCCTTAGGACAGTTCGGAACACTGAAGCTTTCTTT. This encodes CASSLRTVRNTEAFF.